A selection of T cell receptor beta chains follows, all from one sample in a study of blood T cell repertoires in COVID-19. Sequencing used immunoSEQ multiplex PCR; TCRdb keeps in-frame clones, though not all of them. The table has 150,000 to 170,000 clones, approximately 80% seen once; the top ten hold roughly an eighth. Sequences were obtained from peripheral blood. These receptors were obtained from a woman aged 55 to 70 with COVID-19, enrolled during active disease. CDR3s include the opening cysteine and the closing phenylalanine or tryptophan. Fields, in order: CDR3 length, clone size, D gene, J gene, V gene, CDR3 protein, CDR3 DNA. The D gene is left open where the match is weak. Size is stated for part of the rows, as once, few or many counts, or as a class when the clone is expanded.

CDR3 length: 13; clone size: few; D gene: .; J gene: TRBJ1-6; V gene: TRBV25-1; CDR3 protein: CASSAYEDSPLHF; CDR3 DNA: TGTGCCAGCAGTGCCTATGAGGATTCACCCCTCCACTTT
CDR3 length: 15; clone size: .; D gene: .; J gene: TRBJ1-1; V gene: TRBV6-5; CDR3 protein: CASRRQGPMNTEAFF; CDR3 DNA: TGTGCCAGCAGACGTCAGGGGCCGATGAACACTGAAGCTTTCTTT
CDR3 length: 17; clone size: .; D gene: TRBD1; J gene: TRBJ1-5; V gene: TRBV5-4; CDR3 protein: CASSLRDRVHSNQPQHF; CDR3 DNA: TGTGCCAGCAGCTTACGGGACAGGGTCCATAGCAATCAGCCCCAGCATTTT
CDR3 length: 14; clone size: .; D gene: .; J gene: TRBJ2-7; V gene: TRBV6-5; CDR3 protein: CASTLRWSQSEQYF; CDR3 DNA: TGTGCCAGCACCCTCCGTTGGAGCCAGTCCGAGCAGTACTTC
CDR3 length: 13; clone size: .; D gene: .; J gene: TRBJ1-2; V gene: TRBV11-2; CDR3 protein: CASSLAGGNGYTF; CDR3 DNA: TGTGCCAGCAGCTTAGCGGGAGGGAATGGCTACACCTTC
CDR3 length: 15; clone size: .; D gene: TRBD2; J gene: TRBJ2-1; V gene: TRBV9; CDR3 protein: CASSVAPSGRPISIF; CDR3 DNA: TGTGCCAGCAGCGTAGCGCCTAGCGGGAGGCCTATCAGTATCTTC
CDR3 length: 13; clone size: once; D gene: .; J gene: TRBJ2-7; V gene: TRBV10-1; CDR3 protein: CASSASRVSEQYF; CDR3 DNA: TGCGCCAGCAGTGCCTCACGAGTAAGCGAGCAGTACTTC
CDR3 length: 15; clone size: .; D gene: .; J gene: TRBJ1-4; V gene: TRBV9; CDR3 protein: CASSVRHATNEKLFF; CDR3 DNA: TGTGCCAGCAGCGTCCGACATGCAACTAATGAAAAACTGTTTTTT
CDR3 length: 15; clone size: .; D gene: .; J gene: TRBJ2-1; V gene: TRBV27; CDR3 protein: CASSLGGQPNNEQFF; CDR3 DNA: TGTGCCAGCAGTTTAGGAGGACAGCCCAACAATGAGCAGTTCTTC
CDR3 length: 14; clone size: few; D gene: .; J gene: TRBJ2-2; V gene: TRBV11-3; CDR3 protein: CASSPRGNTGELFF; CDR3 DNA: TGTGCCAGCAGCCCACGGGGGAACACCGGGGAGCTGTTTTTT
CDR3 length: 15; clone size: .; D gene: .; J gene: TRBJ1-5; V gene: TRBV3-1/TRBV3-2; CDR3 protein: CASSQFGGENQPQHF; CDR3 DNA: TGTGCCAGCAGCCAGTTCGGAGGGGAGAATCAGCCCCAGCATTTT
CDR3 length: 16; clone size: .; D gene: TRBD2; J gene: TRBJ2-1; V gene: TRBV5-4; CDR3 protein: CASSPRTSGPDNEQFF; CDR3 DNA: TGTGCCAGCAGCCCTAGGACTAGCGGGCCAGACAATGAGCAGTTCTTC
CDR3 length: 15; clone size: .; D gene: .; J gene: TRBJ2-4; V gene: TRBV7-9; CDR3 protein: CASSFDRLAKNIQYF; CDR3 DNA: TGTGCCAGCAGCTTCGACAGACTAGCCAAAAACATTCAGTACTTC
CDR3 length: 17; clone size: .; D gene: TRBD2; J gene: TRBJ2-1; V gene: TRBV3-1/TRBV3-2; CDR3 protein: CASSQTAGVSVNSEQFF; CDR3 DNA: TGTGCCAGCAGCCAAACCGCGGGAGTTTCCGTTAACAGTGAGCAGTTCTTC
CDR3 length: 15; clone size: .; D gene: TRBD1; J gene: TRBJ1-1; V gene: TRBV27; CDR3 protein: CASSFRQGLRSEAFF; CDR3 DNA: TGTGCCAGCAGTTTCAGACAGGGATTGAGGTCTGAAGCTTTCTTT
CDR3 length: 13; clone size: .; D gene: .; J gene: TRBJ1-1; V gene: TRBV18; CDR3 protein: CASSRQENTEAFF; CDR3 DNA: TGTGCCAGCTCACGTCAGGAGAACACTGAAGCTTTCTTT
CDR3 length: 16; clone size: .; D gene: TRBD2; J gene: TRBJ2-1; V gene: TRBV7-9; CDR3 protein: CASSLGGPGGYNEQFF; CDR3 DNA: TGTGCCAGCAGCTTAGGAGGACCGGGAGGGTACAATGAGCAGTTCTTC
CDR3 length: 13; clone size: .; D gene: .; J gene: TRBJ1-1; V gene: TRBV5-8; CDR3 protein: CASRRQQNTEAFF; CDR3 DNA: TGTGCCAGCAGAAGACAGCAGAACACTGAAGCTTTCTTT
CDR3 length: 13; clone size: few; D gene: TRBD1; J gene: TRBJ1-5; V gene: TRBV6-1; CDR3 protein: CASSDRGLQPQHF; CDR3 DNA: TGTGCCAGCAGTGACAGGGGGCTTCAGCCCCAGCATTTT
CDR3 length: 14; clone size: .; D gene: .; J gene: TRBJ1-2; V gene: TRBV14; CDR3 protein: CASSQEKLPYGYTF; CDR3 DNA: TGTGCCAGCAGCCAAGAGAAGCTTCCTTATGGCTACACCTTC
CDR3 length: 12; clone size: .; D gene: .; J gene: TRBJ1-1; V gene: TRBV19; CDR3 protein: CAAKQGNTEAFF; CDR3 DNA: TGTGCCGCCAAACAGGGAAACACTGAAGCTTTCTTT
CDR3 length: 13; clone size: many; D gene: .; J gene: TRBJ2-7; V gene: TRBV19; CDR3 protein: CASSIAPGGEQYF; CDR3 DNA: TGTGCCAGTAGTATAGCCCCCGGCGGCGAGCAGTACTTC
CDR3 length: 14; clone size: .; D gene: TRBD1; J gene: TRBJ2-5; V gene: TRBV5-1; CDR3 protein: CASSPTGSEETQYF; CDR3 DNA: TGCGCCAGCAGCCCGACAGGGAGCGAGGAGACCCAGTACTTC
CDR3 length: 14; clone size: .; D gene: TRBD1; J gene: TRBJ2-1; V gene: TRBV18; CDR3 protein: CASSPGTGRNEQFF; CDR3 DNA: TGTGCCAGCTCACCCGGGACAGGGAGAAATGAGCAGTTCTTC
CDR3 length: 14; clone size: .; D gene: TRBD1; J gene: TRBJ1-2; V gene: TRBV6-5; CDR3 protein: CASRNRGSRSGYTF; CDR3 DNA: TGTGCCAGCAGGAACAGGGGATCTAGGTCTGGCTACACCTTC